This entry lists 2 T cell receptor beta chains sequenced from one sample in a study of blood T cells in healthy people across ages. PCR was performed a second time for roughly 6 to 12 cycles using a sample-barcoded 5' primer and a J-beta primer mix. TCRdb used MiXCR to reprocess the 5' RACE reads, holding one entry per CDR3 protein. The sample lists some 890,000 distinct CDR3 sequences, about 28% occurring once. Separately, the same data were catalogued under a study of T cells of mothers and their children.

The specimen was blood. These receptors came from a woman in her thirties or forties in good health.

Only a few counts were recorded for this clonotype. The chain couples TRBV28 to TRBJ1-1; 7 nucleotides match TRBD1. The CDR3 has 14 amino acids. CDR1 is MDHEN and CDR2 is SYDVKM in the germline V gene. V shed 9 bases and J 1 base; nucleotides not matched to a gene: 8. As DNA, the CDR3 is TGTGCCAGTCCAAGCCGACAGGGGAACACTGAAGCTTTCTTT. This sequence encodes CASPSRQGNTEAFF.

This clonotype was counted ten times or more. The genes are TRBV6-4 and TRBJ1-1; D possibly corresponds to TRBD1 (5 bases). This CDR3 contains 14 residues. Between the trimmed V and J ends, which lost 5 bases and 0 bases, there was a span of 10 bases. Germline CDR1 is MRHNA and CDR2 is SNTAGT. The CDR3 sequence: CASSPGGVNTEAFF. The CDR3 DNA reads TGTGCCAGCAGTCCCGGGGGGGTGAACACTGAAGCTTTCTTT.